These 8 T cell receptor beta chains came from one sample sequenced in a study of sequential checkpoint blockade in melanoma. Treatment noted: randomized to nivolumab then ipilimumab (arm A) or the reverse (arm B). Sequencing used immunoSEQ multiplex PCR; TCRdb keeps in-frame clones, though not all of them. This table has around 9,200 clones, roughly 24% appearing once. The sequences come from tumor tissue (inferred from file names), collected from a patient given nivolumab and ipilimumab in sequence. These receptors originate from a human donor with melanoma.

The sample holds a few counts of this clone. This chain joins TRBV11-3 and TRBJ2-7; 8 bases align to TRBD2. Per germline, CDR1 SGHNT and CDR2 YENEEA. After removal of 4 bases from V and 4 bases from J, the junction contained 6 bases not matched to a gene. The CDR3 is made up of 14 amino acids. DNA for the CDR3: TGTGCCAGCAGCTCCTCGGGGGGGCCTTACGAGCAGTACTTC. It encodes CASSSSGGPYEQYF.

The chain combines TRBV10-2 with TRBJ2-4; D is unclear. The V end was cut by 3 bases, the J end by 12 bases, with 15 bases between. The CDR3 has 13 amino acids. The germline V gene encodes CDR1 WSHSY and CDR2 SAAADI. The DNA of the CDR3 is TGCGCCAGCAGTGATCAGCTCGAGTCCCCTCAGTACTTC. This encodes CASSDQLESPQYF.

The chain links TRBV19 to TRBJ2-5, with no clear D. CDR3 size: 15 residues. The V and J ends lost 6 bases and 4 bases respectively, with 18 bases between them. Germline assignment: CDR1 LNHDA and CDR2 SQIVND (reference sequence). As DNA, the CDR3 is TGTGCCAGTAGCCCAGGAACAATAGCATCAGAGACCCAGTACTTC. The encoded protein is CASSPGTIASETQYF.

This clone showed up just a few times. The CDR3 DNA sequence: TGTGCCATCAGTGAAGTAAGGGGGCAGGAGGGGCCCCAGCATTTT. The encoded protein is CAISEVRGQEGPQHF. The V and J genes are TRBV10-3 and TRBJ1-5, with TRBD1 matching 7 bases. The CDR3 totals 15 residues. CDR1 ENHRY and CDR2 SYGVKD come from the germline V gene. V lost 3 bases and J lost 9; bases outside the gene matches: 11.

The CDR3 region is CAWSVEVGRGYTF. The CDR3 coding sequence is TGTGCCTGGAGTGTGGAGGTGGGGAGGGGCTACACCTTC. The chain is built from TRBV30 and TRBJ1-2; D is undetermined. V gave up 0 bases and J gave up 8 bases, with 13 bases separating them. CDR3 length: 13 residues. Looked up from germline, CDR1 is GTSNPN and CDR2 is SVGIG (reference sequence).

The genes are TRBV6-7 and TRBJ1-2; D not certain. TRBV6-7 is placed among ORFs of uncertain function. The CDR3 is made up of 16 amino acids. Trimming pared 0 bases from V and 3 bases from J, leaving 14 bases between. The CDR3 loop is CASSYSSRTKDYGYTF. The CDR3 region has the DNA TGTGCCAGCAGTTACTCGAGTAGGACCAAAGACTATGGCTACACCTTC.

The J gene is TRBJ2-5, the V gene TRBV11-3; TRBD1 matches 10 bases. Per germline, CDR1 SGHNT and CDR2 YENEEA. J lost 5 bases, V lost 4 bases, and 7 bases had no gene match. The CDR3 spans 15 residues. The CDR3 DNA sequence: TGTGCCAGCAGCTGGTGGGACAGGGGAGGGGAGACCCAGTACTTC. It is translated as CASSWWDRGGETQYF.

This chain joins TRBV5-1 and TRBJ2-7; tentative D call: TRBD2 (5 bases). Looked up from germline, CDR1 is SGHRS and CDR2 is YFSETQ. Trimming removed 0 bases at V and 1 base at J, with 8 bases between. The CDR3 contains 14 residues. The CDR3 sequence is CASSLVGGSYEQYF. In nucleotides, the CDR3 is TGCGCCAGCAGCTTGGTTGGCGGGTCCTACGAGCAGTACTTC.